This T cell receptor beta chain was sequenced for a study of post-analysis software for immune sequencing data. Whole-study results and caveats: TRBV5-6, TRBV5-1 and TRBV20-1 belonged to a set of roughly 5 TRBV segments that were more frequent in patients than controls.

Germline values: CDR1 DFQATT, CDR2 SNEGSKA (reference sequence). The CDR3 is 14 amino acids. The V gene end was trimmed by 3 bases and the J gene end by 2 bases; junction bases not matched to a gene: 3. Concerning this clonotype: Its antigen is as yet unknown.

TCR beta libraries were prepared from cDNA with unique molecular identifiers. TCRdb used MiXCR to reprocess the PCR reads, holding one entry per CDR3 protein. Altogether approximately 730,000 distinct CDR3 sequences are present, roughly 27% being singletons, with the ten largest covering approximately 0.6%. The genes are TRBV20-1 and TRBJ2-1; 8 bases map to TRBD2. The origin of this receptor is a girl aged 5-17 years with multiple sclerosis. Sequenced sample: blood. The CDR3 region has the DNA TGCAGTGCTAGTTCAGCGGGGGCCTACAATGAGCAGTTCTTC. Translated: CSASSAGAYNEQFF.